The 28 T cell receptor beta chains reported below all come from one sample, sequenced in a study of blood T cell repertoires in COVID-19. Sequencing used immunoSEQ multiplex PCR; TCRdb keeps in-frame clones, though not all of them. This table has about 250,000 clones, about nine tenths appearing once. Material for sequencing was peripheral blood. The receptor source for this set is an older woman who had recovered from COVID-19.

This clone was recorded once. This chain links TRBV4-1 with TRBJ2-6, with D possibly matching TRBD1 (6 bases). CDR3 size: 17 residues. V was pared by 4 bases and J by 0 bases, with 13 bases between. Germline CDR1 and CDR2: MGHRA and YSYEKL. Written as DNA, the CDR3 is TGCGCCAGCAGCCGATTGGGACAAACCTCTGGGGCCAACGTCCTGACTTTC. Translating gives CASSRLGQTSGANVLTF.

This clone was observed a single time. This rearrangement joins TRBV9 to TRBJ1-1; D is perhaps TRBD1 (5 bases). The CDR3 length is 14 residues. With 0 bases removed from V and 5 bases from J, the gap between germline ends came to 11 bases. Germline assignment: CDR1 SGDLS and CDR2 YYNGEE. This chain's CDR3 is CASSVAGEGTEAFF. CDR3 in DNA: TGTGCCAGCAGCGTAGCGGGGGAGGGAACTGAAGCTTTCTTT.

The chain employs TRBV13 and TRBJ2-7, with D maybe TRBD2 (6 bases). This CDR3 contains 13 residues. The germline gives CDR1 PRHDT, CDR2 FYEKMQ (reference sequence). Trimming took off 6 bases at V and 1 base at J, with 10 bases between the two ends. This chain's CDR3 is CASSPLASYEQYF. As DNA, the CDR3 is TGTGCCAGCAGTCCCCTAGCGTCCTACGAGCAGTACTTC.

The chain recombines TRBV4-1 with TRBJ1-5, with 7 bases lining up with TRBD1. CDR3 length: 13 amino acids. The junction had 1 base not matched to a gene; V was cut back by 2 bases and J by 6 bases. Germline CDR1 reads MGHRA; CDR2 reads YSYEKL. The DNA of the CDR3 is TGCGCCAGCAGCCAAAGACAGGGTCAGCCCCAGCATTTT. Its protein is CASSQRQGQPQHF.

This clone has more than one count but fewer than ten. The same CDR3 also results from other DNA sequences found in this sample. V usage is TRBV7-3 and J usage is TRBJ1-1; TRBD1 is a possible D gene (5 bases). Germline lookup yields CDR1 SGHTA and CDR2 FQGTGA. The ends were cut back, 5 bases at V and 3 bases at J, with 10 bases in the middle. The CDR3 length is 13 residues. The CDR3, as DNA: TGTGCCAGCAGCCTCTCCAGGGACACTGAAGCTTTCTTT. Protein: CASSLSRDTEAFF.

This clone was detected once. V usage is TRBV5-1 and J usage is TRBJ1-3; 8 bases are a match to TRBD1. There are 15 residues in the CDR3. CDR1 and CDR2 from the germline V gene are SGHRS and YFSETQ. V lost 4 bases, J lost 3 bases, and 6 bases stayed unmatched. This chain's CDR3 is CASSQLQGDGNTIYF. CDR3 bases: TGCGCCAGCAGCCAGTTACAGGGGGATGGAAACACCATATATTTT.

This chain uses TRBV18 with TRBJ1-3; D not certain. Germline V gives CDR1 KGHSH, CDR2 LQKENI. This CDR3 is 15 amino acids long. Trimming took off 5 bases at V and 2 bases at J, with 13 bases between the two ends. CDR3: CASSFEGVAGNTIYF. The CDR3 DNA reads as TGTGCCAGCTCATTTGAGGGTGTCGCTGGAAACACCATATATTTT.

The chain has TRBV4-1 and TRBJ2-1, with 8 bases fitting TRBD1. CDR1 and CDR2 from the germline V gene are MGHRA and YSYEKL. V was clipped by 3 bases and J by 11 bases; unmatched bases: 9. CDR3 length: 14 amino acids. The CDR3: CASSQGERQGKQFF. The CDR3 DNA reads as TGCGCCAGCAGCCAGGGAGAACGACAGGGGAAGCAGTTCTTC.

The chain combines TRBV6-5 with TRBJ1-5, with 7 nucleotides matching TRBD1. The germline V gene encodes CDR1 MNHEY and CDR2 SVGAGI. V was pared by 0 bases and J by 5 bases, with 1 base of the junction left unmatched. The CDR3 has 14 residues. CDR3: CASSYSTGYQPQHF. The CDR3 DNA follows: TGTGCCAGCAGTTACTCGACAGGGTATCAGCCCCAGCATTTT.

The V gene is TRBV5-1, the J gene TRBJ2-5; tentatively, D is TRBD1 (6 bases). CDR1 and CDR2 (germline): SGHRS, YFSETQ. V lost 0 bases to trimming and J lost 5 bases, with 17 bases between them. The CDR3 spans 16 residues. The CDR3: CASSLALKGVGETQYF. Written as DNA, the CDR3 is TGCGCCAGCAGCTTGGCCCTCAAGGGGGTAGGGGAGACCCAGTACTTC.

This CDR3 reads CASSPFYEQYF. The CDR3, as DNA: TGTGCCAGCAGTCCCTTTTACGAGCAGTACTTC. V is TRBV6-6 and J is TRBJ2-7, with D unclear. The CDR3 runs to 11 residues. Trimming pared 5 bases from V and 4 bases from J, leaving 6 bases between. Germline CDR1 reads MNHNY; CDR2 reads SVGAGI (reference sequence).

This chain connects TRBV19 to TRBJ2-7; 8 bases match TRBD1. V lost 6 bases to trimming and J lost 5 bases; unmatched junction nucleotides: 9. In germline, CDR1 is LNHDA, CDR2 SQIVND (reference sequence). The CDR3 consists of 14 residues. The CDR3 DNA is TGTGCCAGTAGAAATACAGGGGGAAGACACGAGCAGTACTTC. Translating it yields CASRNTGGRHEQYF.

J is TRBJ2-1 and V is TRBV7-3, with 12 bases matching TRBD2. The V gene end was trimmed by 8 bases and the J gene end by 0 bases; junction bases not matched to a gene: 5. The germline V gene encodes CDR1 SGHTA and CDR2 FQGTGA. CDR3 length: 16 amino acids. The CDR3 coding sequence is TGTGCCAGCTCTAGCGGGGGGGCTATCTCCTACAATGAGCAGTTCTTC. The encoded protein is CASSSGGAISYNEQFF. Complete variable domain (other parts from reference TRBV7-3 and TRBJ2-1): GAGVSQTPSNKVTEKGKYVELRCDPISGHTALYWYRQSLGQGPEFLIYFQGTGAADDSGLPNDRFFAVRPEGSVSTLKIQRTERGDSAVYLCASSSGGAISYNEQFFGPGTRLTVL.

A few counts support this clone. The chain links TRBV9 to TRBJ2-1, with 8 bases that match TRBD1. The CDR3 length is 16 residues. After removal of 4 bases from V and 7 bases from J, the junction contained 13 bases not matched to a gene. CDR1 is SGDLS and CDR2 is YYNGEE in the germline V gene. As DNA, the CDR3 is TGTGCCAGCAGCTTCCAGGGGGCGAAGGTTTGGAATGAGCAGTTCTTC. As protein: CASSFQGAKVWNEQFF. Full variable domain (rest looked up from reference TRBV9 and TRBJ2-1): DSGVTQTPKHLITATGQRVTLRCSPRSGDLSVYWYQQSLDQGLQFLIQYYNGEERAKGNILERFSAQQFPDLHSELNLSSLELGDSALYFCASSFQGAKVWNEQFFGPGTRLTVL.

The chain carries TRBV4-3 and TRBJ1-4; possible D gene TRBD1, 6 bases. CDR1 LGHNA and CDR2 YSLEER come from the germline V gene. This CDR3 comprises 13 residues. V was shortened by 4 bases and J by 3 bases, with 6 bases between the two germline ends. CDR3 loop: CASSRQANEKLFF. Here the CDR3 DNA reads TGCGCCAGCAGCCGACAGGCTAATGAAAAACTGTTTTTT.

The chain employs TRBV28 and TRBJ2-3; 10 bases fit TRBD1. CDR1 is MDHEN, CDR2 SYDVKM, per germline. This CDR3 region has 15 residues. V lost 4 bases to trimming and J lost 4 bases; unmatched junction nucleotides: 5. The CDR3 sequence: CASSSTGGAADTQYF. DNA of the CDR3: TGTGCCAGCAGTTCGACAGGGGGCGCGGCAGATACGCAGTATTTT.

The chain carries TRBV5-1 and TRBJ2-5; TRBD1 might be the D (5 bases). Trimming removed 2 bases from V and 3 bases from J, with 8 bases in between. CDR1 is SGHRS and CDR2 is YFSETQ in the germline V gene. CDR3 length: 13 amino acids. CDR3 coding DNA: TGCGCCAGCAGCTTCGGCAGGGAAGAGACCCAGTACTTC. Its translation is CASSFGREETQYF.

The chain couples TRBV7-8 to TRBJ2-7; 8 nucleotides line up with TRBD1. CDR3 length: 14 amino acids. In germline, CDR1 is SGHVS, CDR2 FQNEAQ. V dropped 3 bases and J dropped 0; count of bases not matched to a gene: 1. The CDR3: CASSLGQDSYEQYF. CDR3 in DNA: TGTGCCAGCAGCTTGGGACAGGACTCCTACGAGCAGTACTTC.

The chain employs TRBV12-3 or TRBV12-4 and TRBJ1-2; 7 nucleotides agree with TRBD1. Trimming removed 6 bases from V and 5 bases from J; junction bases left unmatched: 6. The CDR3 runs to 13 residues. CDR3 residues: CASSPTTGYGYTF. The CDR3 bases are TGTGCCAGCAGCCCAACGACAGGGTATGGCTACACCTTC.

The chain joins TRBV3-1 (or the pseudogene TRBV3-2) to TRBJ2-5; no firm D call. The CDR3 has 14 residues. Trimming removed 4 bases from V and 4 bases from J, with 13 bases in between. The germline V gene has CDR1 LGHDT and CDR2 YNNKEL (reference sequence). CDR3 loop: CASSRLHRIETQYF. CDR3 coding DNA: TGTGCCAGCAGCCGACTCCACCGGATAGAGACCCAGTACTTC.

The chain uses TRBV27 and TRBJ1-6, with D tentatively TRBD1 (6 bases). This CDR3 region has 13 residues. The germline gives CDR1 MNHEY, CDR2 SMNVEV (reference sequence). Trimming took off 7 bases at V and 9 bases at J, with 13 bases between the two ends. CDR3 protein: CASTGGRGSPLHF. The CDR3 nucleotides are TGTGCCAGCACCGGGGGGCGAGGTTCACCCCTCCACTTT.

V usage is TRBV10-3 and J usage is TRBJ2-2; 7 bases line up with TRBD1. The CDR3 runs 14 residues. Germline V gene sequence: CDR1 ENHRY, CDR2 SYGVKD. The V gene end was trimmed by 6 bases and the J gene end by 2 bases; junction bases not matched to a gene: 3. The CDR3 DNA sequence: TGTGCCATCAGCCGGGACAGCAACACCGGGGAGCTGTTTTTT. Its protein product is CAISRDSNTGELFF.

The gene calls are TRBV7-9 and TRBJ1-2, with 7 bases fitting TRBD1. Germline loops: CDR1 SEHNR, CDR2 FQNEAQ (reference sequence). The CDR3 contains 15 residues. J was trimmed by 5 bases and V by 1 base; bases with no gene match: 7. The CDR3 loop is CASSLGAGGGYGYTF. As DNA, the CDR3 is TGTGCCAGCAGCTTAGGGGCAGGGGGAGGATATGGCTACACCTTC.

The rearrangement joins TRBV5-6 to TRBJ1-2, with 7 bases that match TRBD1. Unmatched junction bases numbered 1, after V lost 4 bases and J lost 4 bases. The length of the CDR3 is 12 residues. Germline CDR1 is SGHDT and CDR2 is YYEEEE. The DNA of the CDR3 is TGTGCCAGCAGCGAGGGGGCCTATGGCTACACCTTC. Its translation: CASSEGAYGYTF.

This chain connects TRBV9 to TRBJ1-2; 9 nucleotides line up with TRBD1. The CDR3 consists of 14 residues. V shed 3 bases, J shed 2 bases, and the junction held 2 bases outside the gene matches. Germline V gene lookup returns CDR1 SGDLS and CDR2 YYNGEE. CDR3 sequence (DNA): TGTGCCAGCAGCGAGGGACAGGGAAACTATGGCTACACCTTC. The encoded protein is CASSEGQGNYGYTF.

This sequence joins TRBV12-3 or TRBV12-4 and TRBJ1-4, with a possible D match to TRBD1 (6 bases). The CDR3 totals 12 residues. The germline V and J ends were trimmed by 5 bases and 8 bases, with 9 bases remaining between them. The CDR3 loop is CASSLDREKLFF. The CDR3 coding sequence is TGTGCCAGCAGTCTCGACAGGGAAAAACTGTTTTTT.

The chain links TRBV7-2 to TRBJ2-2, with D unresolved. The CDR3 has 15 amino acids. The V gene lost 1 base and the J gene lost 0 bases, with 6 bases spanning the gap. CDR1 is SGHTA and CDR2 is FQGNSA in the germline V gene. The CDR3 coding sequence is TGTGCCAGCAGCTTAGACTACGCGAACACCGGGGAGCTGTTTTTT. Translating it yields CASSLDYANTGELFF.

V and J are TRBV28 and TRBJ2-5, with D perhaps matching TRBD1 (6 bases). V was trimmed by 6 bases and J by 4 bases, leaving 15 bases between them. Germline V gene data show CDR1 as MDHEN and CDR2 as SYDVKM. CDR3 size: 14 residues. The CDR3 bases are TGTGCCAGCAGACCCGGGACAAATTTAGAGACCCAGTACTTC. Residues: CASRPGTNLETQYF.